What follows are 2 T cell receptor beta chains derived from one specimen sequenced in a study of identifying expanded T cells in peripheral blood. Measured with immunoSEQ multiplex PCR; TCRdb has only the in-frame clones, and not every one. The sample has about 100,000 clones; roughly 88% are singletons. The sample was blood. These TCRs come from a person aged 18 to 75 in good health.

V and J are TRBV10-3 and TRBJ2-3; D uncertain. Germline CDR1 and CDR2: ENHRY and SYGVKD. The V and J ends lost 6 bases and 2 bases respectively, with 12 bases between them. This CDR3 is 14 amino acids long. CDR3 in amino acids: CAIRVSNNTDTQYF. CDR3 DNA sequence: TGTGCCATCAGGGTGTCAAATAACACAGATACGCAGTATTTT.

The chain links TRBV7-2 to TRBJ2-3; possibly TRBD2 for D (7 bases). Germline-derived CDR1 and CDR2 are SGHTA and FQGNSA. The CDR3 extends over 13 amino acids. V was shortened by 7 bases and J by 6 bases, with 14 bases between the two germline ends. CDR3 amino acids: CASTIRGADTQYF. CDR3 DNA: TGTGCCAGCACCATACGGGGGGCGGATACGCAGTATTTT.